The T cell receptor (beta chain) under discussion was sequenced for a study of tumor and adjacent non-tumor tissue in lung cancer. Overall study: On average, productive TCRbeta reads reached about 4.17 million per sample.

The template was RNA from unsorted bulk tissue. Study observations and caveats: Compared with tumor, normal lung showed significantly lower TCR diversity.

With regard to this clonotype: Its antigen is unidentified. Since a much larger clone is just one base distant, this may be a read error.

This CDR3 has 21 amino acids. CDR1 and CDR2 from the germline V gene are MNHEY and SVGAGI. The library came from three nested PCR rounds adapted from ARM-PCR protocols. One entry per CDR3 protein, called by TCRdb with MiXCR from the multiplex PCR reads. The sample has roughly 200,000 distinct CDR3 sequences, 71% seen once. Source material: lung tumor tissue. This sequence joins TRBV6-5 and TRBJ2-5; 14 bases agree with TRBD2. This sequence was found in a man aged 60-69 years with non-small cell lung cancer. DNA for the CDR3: TGTGGCAGCAGTTACTCGAGTGGGACAGGGTTGGGACTAGCGGGGGCTGGGGCCCAGTACTTC. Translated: CGSSYSSGTGLGLAGAGAQYF.